Listed here is a single T cell receptor (beta chain). There is no known antigen for this receptor. Base quality data are lacking; no much larger clone is found one base away. The data were obtained in a study of cytomegalovirus exposure and HLA in healthy donors (dated by TCRdb to about 2017). About the full investigation: In an earlier analysis of roughly 500 of the donors, under 300 Gb of sequence data and roughly 100 million unique TCR beta sequences from 150 million to 200 million T cells were reported. Approximately 300 gigabases of sequencing data and around 88 million unique TCR sequences made up an early release that covered approximately 620 HLA-typed donors. Among the roughly 400 genotyped donors, around 81% belonged to the genetic ancestry cluster associated with self-reported Caucasian donors. The study aimed to test whether signatures of past pathogen exposure could be identified by cataloging public T cell receptors. The study profiled the T cell repertoires of about 640 subjects by immunosequencing and related them to cytomegalovirus serostatus. Besides the first cohort of about 730 subjects, a separate validation cohort made up of 120 different subjects was used. To predict cytomegalovirus infection status, the study brought together high-throughput TCR immunosequencing, statistical association of individual TCRs with disease status, and machine learning. To study patterns of TCR occurrence, a later analysis re-analyzed previously published TCR beta repertoires from around 660 donors and added high-resolution HLA genotyping. Rather than using new phenotypic data, the later analysis identified candidate immune exposures from TCR beta sequences and from how often those sequences occurred across donors. To decide whether each TCR beta V gene segment behaved as functional or pseudogenic, an earlier analysis of 587 of the donors relied on high-throughput TCR beta sequencing. Alongside the repertoire data, information on donor age, sex, ethnicity and CMV serostatus was compiled. Genome-wide SNP genotypes for about 55% of the 666 donors were used in a later genetic analysis, which treated that subset as a discovery cohort. Every discovery cohort repertoire had been produced on one sequencing platform. HLA typing covered class I and class II loci at four-digit resolution. Typing coverage varied by locus: roughly 620-640 donors for A, B, C, DRB1 and DQB1; more than 500 for DQA1; about 590 for DPA1; more than 450 for DPB1. Five DR-DQ haplotypes were handled as single units for association and clustering because linkage in the cohort was strong. On average, around 240,000 unique TCR beta nucleotide sequences were sequenced per donor among roughly 430 genotyped donors of the cohort, with roughly 18% of those sequences being non-productive. Broader findings and caveats from the paper: A later analysis found that HLA-associated TCR beta chains were more clonally expanded and had lower generation probabilities than equally common non-associated chains. CMV serostatus was the only immune exposure information available for the cohort. HLA typing was unavailable for some donors at each locus, so association tests used only the typed subset. When HLA alleles, especially DR and DQ, strongly co-occurred, attributing TCR associations to individual alleles was difficult. A further reported finding was that TCR beta sequences accurately predicted the HLA-A and HLA-B alleles for most subjects in the first cohort. Some IMGT-functional V segments, including TRBV6-2 and TRBV6-3, could not be distinguished by the 87-base-pair reads and were therefore excluded. In a later genetic analysis, a missense DCLRE1C variant was associated with V-gene and J-gene trimming of TCR beta chains, and the association was replicated in an independent cohort. Roughly uniform sequencing depth across donors was assumed in presence/absence analyses, although this assumption may not hold. A later genetic analysis reported fewer N-insertions in productive TCRs among donors in an Asian-associated ancestry cluster than the approximately 700-donor mean. In a later analysis, the rate of TCR association differed among HLA loci, with DRB1 alleles having the most associated TCRs and HLA-C alleles having the fewest. Because counts were too low, roughly 17 rarely observed V segments, including chromosome 9 orphons, were left out of the earlier analysis of about 500 of the donors. The authors suggested that the approach could potentially be generalized to other disease states and immunological phenotypes. Cytomegalovirus status was reported to be diagnosed by the classifier with high specificity and sensitivity in both the original and validation cohorts. In an earlier analysis of some 640 of the donors, most TCR beta V segments were observed in productive rearrangements about 87% or about 30% of the time, broadly matching IMGT annotations. Linkage disequilibrium might explain the correlated functional status among segregating V segments, but an unknown experimental factor could not be ruled out. Most TCR sequences were seen in very few donors, while some public TCRs were found in many individuals. A cluster of highly shared sequence variants was judged likely to be a technical artifact of the sequencing pipeline. A later analysis reported that several top co-occurrence clusters appeared linked to parvovirus B19, influenza, CMV and Epstein-Barr virus. In the study, around 150 TCR beta chains were listed as associated with cytomegalovirus. In a later analysis, most CMV-associated TCR beta chains were found to appear HLA-restricted, with HLA associations seemingly driven largely by CMV exposure. Only TCR beta chains were sequenced in this cohort, and the absence of alpha or paired-chain data limited detectable features. Three of the identified cytomegalovirus-associated TCR beta chains were confirmed in vitro to be specific for cytomegalovirus antigens. A later analysis associated 15,000 or so TCR beta sequences with specific HLA alleles at a false discovery rate of 0.05.

Trimming removed 7 bases from V and 3 bases from J; the gene matches leave 14 bases unexplained. The germline V gene (reference sequence) supplies CDR1 MNHNY and CDR2 SVGAGI. From cysteine to phenylalanine, the CDR3 is 16 amino acids long. Only the CDR3 DNA is retained, 48 bases long and in frame from the first base. Library method: the immunoSEQ multiplex PCR assay. The multiplex PCR relied on a mix of 60 forward primers for TCR Vbeta segments and 13 reverse primers for TCR Jbeta segments. The CDR3 region of rearranged TCR beta genes was amplified from genomic DNA with a multiplex PCR assay. The Illumina HiSeq System was used to sequence the amplified TCR beta libraries as 87-base-pair reads. Turning to the authors' computational methods: Across the 670 or so repertoires, a later analysis counted about 81 million unique TCR beta chains, approximately 10 million of which were shared by at least two donors. Raw reads were error-corrected and collapsed into unique sequences by a nearest-neighbor algorithm in which closely related sequences were merged to remove PCR and sequencing errors. V, D and J gene segments were assigned by aligning CDR3 sequences to IMGT reference sequences. For a sequence to be retained, a match of at least six nucleotides was required to both a V gene segment and a J gene segment. A rearrangement counted as productive if the CDR3 had no stop codons and remained in frame with V and J, and every other rearrangement counted as non-productive. CDR3 was defined according to IMGT convention as the region running from the second conserved V-encoded cysteine to the conserved J-encoded phenylalanine. The earlier analysis of approximately 590 of the donors excluded any sequence lacking an unambiguous match to a single V gene segment. In an earlier analysis of around 590 of the donors, a V segment was called functional when productive rearrangements were above 56.7%, and segregating when the standard deviation between donors exceeded 5%. A statistical classification framework was built for diagnosing cytomegalovirus status from the catalog of TCR beta chain sequences. In a later analysis, TCR nucleotide sequences were compared against IMGT/GENE-DB human TR gene sequences so that V and J genes could be assigned. The TCRdist pipeline was used in a later analysis to assign CDR3 sequences and most-parsimonious VDJ recombination scenarios. A later analysis defined each TCR beta chain by its CDR3 amino acid sequence plus V-gene family, and excluded reads lacking a unique V-gene family. As a way to deal with suspected cross-contamination and a sequencing artifact, a later analysis dropped 640 or so nucleotide sequences that were highly shared and had low generation probability. In a later analysis, a clonal expansion index was calculated for each public chain from normalized within-repertoire ranks of inferred template counts. A later analysis computed generation probabilities with a VDJ recombination model fitted to out-of-frame rearrangements, and checked the results against IGoR. In a later analysis, hypergeometric tests were used to score TCR-TCR, TCR-HLA and TCR-CMV co-occurrence, with a repertoire-size bias correction applied to TCR pairs. False discovery rates were estimated in a later analysis by permuting HLA or CMV assignments 20 times. A later analysis grouped co-occurring TCRs with DBSCAN, adding TCRdist sequence similarity when clustering within HLA-allele-positive subsets. For co-occurrence clustering, repertoires with fewer than 30,000 or more than 120,000 public chains were excluded, along with five repertoires with anomalous nucleotide sharing. The clones in this table, taken by TCRdb from immuneACCESS, are in-frame only. Not every clone is retained; where verified, under half of the shortfall comes from an unresolved V gene, and the cause of the rest is unknown. V, J and clone size reflect that table, while D and trimming were determined from the DNA. This sample gives approximately 130,000 clones in total; 65% to 85% of them show up just once. The ten largest account for around 1.2% of the sample.

In total, 630 or so healthy bone marrow donors made up the cohort. At the time of sampling, every cohort member was nominally healthy, though immune exposures that went unrecorded were likely present. The donor was CMV seronegative and belonged to the group of 350 to 400 seronegative cohort members. A peripheral blood sample was collected from each donor, and TCR beta sequencing was performed on peripheral blood mononuclear cells. The Qiagen DNeasy Blood Extraction Kit was used to extract genomic DNA from the blood cell samples. Sequencing was carried out using PBMCs. The sequence is built from TRBV6-6 and TRBJ1-2; 7 junctional bases match TRBD1. The TCR comes from a man aged 50 to 59 in good health and CMV-seronegative. The DNA sequence follows: TGTGCCAGCAAGAAACAGGGGCCCGAACGGGACTATGGCTACACCTTC. It specifies CASKKQGPERDYGYTF.